The entry that follows covers one T cell receptor beta chain sequence. In this sample, this clonotype turned up many times. Its antigen remains undetermined. Base qualities are not at hand, and no much larger clone is one base apart. The data stem from a study of identical twins (dated by TCRdb to 2016 to 2018). In terms of the full investigation: To test whether fetal clonotypes persist, this study deep-sequenced TCR alpha and beta repertoires from monozygotic twins, from unrelated adults of various ages, and from cord blood. Replicate twin experiments were performed at different times using different library preparation protocols to rule out contamination. The paper's findings and limits, for the study overall: Because the same donors could not be followed over many years, the conclusions depended on cross-sectional statistical analysis. Compared with coincidental sharing between unrelated individuals, out-of-frame TCR alpha sequences shared between twins had an excess of sequences with low generation probability. A weaker excess of twin sharing was found in beta out-of-frame sequences because the signal-to-noise ratio was lowered by fewer shared sequences. Fewer insertions were carried by abundant cord blood beta clonotypes, a similar but weaker trend appeared in young adult naive repertoires, and no such trend appeared in memory repertoires. Out-of-frame TCR alpha sharing in monozygotic twins was systematically underestimated by recombination models, whereas sharing between unrelated individuals was in agreement with the recombination models. Invariant T cells such as MAIT and iNKT could partly confound zero-insertion analyses, though diverse VJ usage argued against this for most clonotypes.

Every donor was a healthy Caucasian. The CDR3 goes from the cysteine to the phenylalanine over 14 residues. Left in the record is the CDR3 DNA by itself, 42 bases read in frame from the first base. Compared with germline, V lacks 1 base and J lacks 2 bases; bases without a gene match: 2. As encoded in the germline V gene, CDR1 is SGDLS while CDR2 is YYNGEE. Library preparation was by 5' RACE. The instrument given in TCRdb is Illumina HiSeq 2000. Template switching introduced a universal primer binding site; the final cDNA contained a unique molecular identifier, enabling accurate counting of TCR cDNA molecules. Specific primers in the conserved constant-segment region were used to synthesize first-strand cDNA for TCR alpha and beta chains. To control for contamination, every cDNA library was double barcoded, receiving both a SMART-Mk sample barcode and Illumina barcodes. TruSeq adapter sequences, together with Illumina sample barcodes, were added in two successive PCR steps. The Illumina HiSeq platform was used with custom primers to sequence TCR alpha and beta cDNA libraries. As for the authors' bioinformatics: MiGEC was used to process raw reads and extract unique molecular identifiers, and MiXCR was used to find CDR3 positions. Recombination models were inferred per individual with the repgenHMM and IGoR tools using an EM algorithm. Shared clonotypes were analyzed with the tcR package in R, and sharing was normalized by the product of cloneset sizes. To study raw recombination without the effects of thymic and clonal selection, out-of-frame nonproductive sequences were analyzed. The raw public data were reprocessed by TCRdb itself: fastp quality trimming at Q25, MiXCR clonotype calling, in-frame beta chains only. Each entry merges the rows of one CDR3 protein and shows their most common DNA and genes. The V and J calls were determined by TCRdb, not by the authors. Here the sample has 1.5 million or so distinct CDR3 sequences; roughly 35% occur a single time. About 0.27% of the sample rests with the top ten.

Here the chain combines TRBV9 and TRBJ2-7; 8 central bases correspond to TRBD2. This TCR came from a newborn girl in good health. The specimen was cord blood. CDR3 sequence: CASSVSGRPYEQYF. The sequenced DNA is TGTGCCAGCAGCGTAAGCGGGAGACCCTACGAGCAGTACTTC.